Here is one T cell receptor beta chain with its context. These data originate in a study of technical replicates of blood from a handful of donors. CDR3 length: 16 amino acids. The germline V gene encodes CDR1 MNHEY and CDR2 SMNVEV (reference sequence). The trim removed 4 bases at V and 1 base at J, leaving 8 bases unmatched. The protocol was immunoSEQ multiplex PCR, while the TCRdb copy is restricted to in-frame clones and leaves out a portion. The sample consists of about 97,000 clones, approximately 96% of them appearing once. The clonotype was recovered from a human donor in good health. Sequenced sample: T cells isolated from PBMCs. The chain is built from TRBV27 and TRBJ2-3, with 7 bases matching TRBD2. CDR3 nucleotides: TGTGCCAGCAGTTCCTTGCGGGAGCCACGCACAGATACGCAGTATTTT. This sequence encodes CASSSLREPRTDTQYF.